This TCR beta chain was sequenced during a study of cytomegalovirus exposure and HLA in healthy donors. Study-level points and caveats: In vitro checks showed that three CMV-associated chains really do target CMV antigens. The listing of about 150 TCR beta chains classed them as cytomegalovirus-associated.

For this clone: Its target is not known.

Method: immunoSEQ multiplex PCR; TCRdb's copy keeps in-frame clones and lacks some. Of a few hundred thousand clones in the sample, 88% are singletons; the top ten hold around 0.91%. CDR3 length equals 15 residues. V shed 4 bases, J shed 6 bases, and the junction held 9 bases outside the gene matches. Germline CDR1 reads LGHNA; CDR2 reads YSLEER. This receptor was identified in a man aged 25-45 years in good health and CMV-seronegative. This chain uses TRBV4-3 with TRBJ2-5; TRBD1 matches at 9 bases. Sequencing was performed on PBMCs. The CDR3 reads CASSPGTGRDKTQYF. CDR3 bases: TGCGCCAGCAGCCCGGGGACAGGGAGGGATAAGACCCAGTACTTC.